This is a list of T cell receptor beta chains from one sample in a study of cytomegalovirus exposure and HLA in healthy donors. The method was immunoSEQ multiplex PCR; TCRdb's version includes in-frame clones alone and lacks a portion of them. The sample consists of hundreds of thousands of clones, roughly 90% of them appearing once. Sequenced material: PBMCs. These TCRs come from a woman aged 18 to 35 in good health and CMV-seronegative. Both conserved end residues are part of each CDR3. A D gene is named only where the DNA matches it firmly. Some rows mark clone size as missing; the rest say once, few, many or name a class of expanded clone.

TRBV7-3	TRBJ2-1	.	many	CASSLVEYNEQFF	TGTGCCAGCAGCTTAGTAGAGTACAATGAGCAGTTCTTC
TRBV5-1	TRBJ1-6	.	.	CASSPRPGNSYNSPLHF	TGCGCCAGCAGTCCTAGACCAGGGAACTCCTATAATTCACCCCTCCACTTT
TRBV6-1	TRBJ2-7	.	.	CASSEGPSYEQYF	TGTGCCAGCAGTGAAGGGCCCTCCTACGAGCAGTACTTC
TRBV5-6	TRBJ2-7	.	.	CASSLGLYHSYEQYF	TGTGCCAGCAGCTTGGGACTTTACCACTCCTACGAGCAGTACTTC
TRBV10-2	TRBJ2-7	.	.	CASSGGVAQYF	TGCGCCAGCAGTGGGGGGGTAGCGCAGTACTTC
TRBV9	TRBJ2-5	TRBD2	.	CASSPFPAGAAETQYF	TGTGCCAGCAGCCCTTTCCCAGCGGGAGCCGCAGAGACCCAGTACTTC
TRBV7-9	TRBJ1-5	.	.	CASSPGQYNQPQHF	TGTGCCAGCAGCCCTGGACAGTACAATCAGCCCCAGCATTTT
TRBV27	TRBJ2-3	TRBD2	.	CASSFESSGRTDTQYF	TGTGCCAGCAGTTTCGAGTCTAGCGGGCGCACAGATACGCAGTATTTT
TRBV29-1	TRBJ2-3	TRBD2	.	CSVDRLAGEGKDTQYF	TGCAGCGTTGACCGACTAGCGGGAGAGGGAAAAGATACGCAGTATTTT
TRBV10-3	TRBJ2-1	TRBD2	once	CAISERLAGVGDEQFF	TGTGCCATCAGTGAGCGTCTAGCGGGAGTGGGAGATGAGCAGTTCTTC
TRBV28	TRBJ2-1	TRBD2	.	CASSKNLAGGINEQFF	TGTGCCAGCAGTAAAAATCTAGCGGGAGGCATCAATGAGCAGTTCTTC
TRBV5-1	TRBJ1-4	.	.	CASSLWGGNEKLFF	TGCGCCAGCAGCTTGTGGGGAGGGAATGAAAAACTGTTTTTT
TRBV4-3	TRBJ2-7	TRBD1	.	CASSQDRDRGYEQYF	TGCGCCAGCAGCCAAGACCGGGACAGGGGCTACGAGCAGTACTTC
TRBV7-2	TRBJ2-7	TRBD2	.	CASSTRTSGILYEQYF	TGTGCCAGCAGCACCCGGACTAGCGGGATTTTATACGAGCAGTACTTC
TRBV29-1	TRBJ1-1	TRBD1	.	CSVVTGPNTEAFF	TGCAGCGTTGTGACAGGGCCTAACACTGAAGCTTTCTTT
TRBV9	TRBJ2-1	TRBD2	.	CASSVRASGVRYNEQFF	TGTGCCAGCAGCGTAAGGGCTAGCGGGGTTCGATACAATGAGCAGTTCTTC
TRBV27	TRBJ2-2	.	.	CASRSGANTGELFF	TGTGCCAGCAGGTCAGGGGCCAACACCGGGGAGCTGTTTTTT
TRBV10-3	TRBJ2-2	TRBD1	.	CATREGQGRTGELFF	TGTGCCACGAGGGAGGGACAGGGGAGAACCGGGGAGCTGTTTTTT
TRBV10-2	TRBJ2-5	TRBD2	.	CASMTGTSGQETQYF	TGCGCCAGCATGACCGGGACTAGCGGACAAGAGACCCAGTACTTC
TRBV10-3	TRBJ2-7	TRBD2	.	CAISESGGRAYEQYF	TGTGCCATCAGTGAGTCGGGGGGGAGGGCCTACGAGCAGTACTTC
TRBV28	TRBJ1-1	.	.	CASSLPLGFWGQGHTEAFF	TGTGCCAGCAGTCTCCCGTTAGGGTTTTGGGGGCAGGGGCACACTGAAGCTTTCTTT
TRBV29-1	TRBJ2-7	.	.	CSVGLQGSEQYF	TGCAGCGTTGGCTTACAGGGTAGCGAGCAGTACTTC
TRBV5-6	TRBJ1-2	.	.	CASSPSGGALGYTF	TGTGCCAGCAGCCCTTCAGGCGGGGCACTTGGCTACACCTTC
TRBV28	TRBJ2-7	.	.	CANRRSADWSSYEQYF	TGTGCCAACAGGAGGTCGGCCGACTGGAGCTCCTACGAGCAGTACTTC
TRBV11-2	TRBJ2-1	TRBD2	.	CASSQGLAGVGEQFF	TGTGCCAGCAGCCAGGGACTAGCGGGAGTAGGTGAGCAGTTCTTC
TRBV11-3	TRBJ2-1	TRBD1	.	CASSLEGTGNNEQFF	TGTGCCAGCAGCTTAGAGGGGACAGGGAACAATGAGCAGTTCTTC
TRBV10-2	TRBJ2-7	.	once	CASSEGQPYEQYF	TGCGCCAGCAGTGAGGGACAGCCCTACGAGCAGTACTTC
TRBV6-1	TRBJ1-1	.	few	CASTLGGITEAFF	TGTGCCAGCACCTTGGGGGGAATCACTGAAGCTTTCTTT
TRBV5-1	TRBJ2-7	.	.	CASSLGTFAGSYEQYF	TGCGCCAGCAGCTTGGGGACGTTCGCGGGATCCTACGAGCAGTACTTC
TRBV28	TRBJ2-5	.	.	CASSLKGYGIRRETQYF	TGTGCCAGCAGTTTAAAAGGATACGGAATCCGGAGAGAGACCCAGTACTTC
TRBV11-2	TRBJ2-7	TRBD2	.	CASSPGTSGQREQYF	TGTGCCAGCAGCCCAGGGACTAGCGGACAGAGAGAGCAGTACTTC
TRBV4-3	TRBJ2-6	.	.	CASSQDLFGSGANVLTF	TGCGCCAGCAGCCAAGATCTATTTGGCTCTGGGGCCAACGTCCTGACTTTC
TRBV6-5	TRBJ1-3	.	.	CASMGSLVENTIYF	TGTGCCAGCATGGGCAGTCTGGTTGAAAACACCATATATTTT
TRBV5-1	TRBJ2-7	.	.	CASSLVQGSYEQYF	TGCGCCAGCAGCTTGGTCCAGGGATCCTACGAGCAGTACTTC
TRBV20-1	TRBJ1-1	.	many	CRVEGGPEAFF	TGCAGAGTCGAAGGGGGTCCTGAAGCTTTCTTT
TRBV28	TRBJ2-7	.	.	CASTHPWGGRNPYEQYF	TGTGCCAGCACCCACCCCTGGGGGGGGCGAAACCCCTACGAGCAGTACTTC
TRBV5-4	TRBJ2-2	TRBD2	once	CASSLRRERIQPGELFF	TGTGCCAGCAGCTTGAGGCGGGAGCGAATCCAGCCCGGGGAGCTGTTTTTT
TRBV4-1	TRBJ1-5	.	.	CASSQVQGHQPQHF	TGCGCCAGCAGCCAAGTTCAGGGGCATCAGCCCCAGCATTTT
TRBV11-2	TRBJ1-4	.	.	CASSHRAGRNEKLFF	TGTGCCAGCAGCCATAGGGCAGGGCGTAATGAAAAACTGTTTTTT
TRBV6-1	TRBJ2-7	TRBD1	.	CASRSTGVTYEQYF	TGTGCCAGCAGGAGCACAGGGGTAACCTACGAGCAGTACTTC
TRBV27	TRBJ2-5	TRBD1	.	CASSTWDSQETQYF	TGTGCCAGCAGTACCTGGGACAGCCAAGAGACCCAGTACTTC
TRBV28	TRBJ1-5	.	.	CASSPFEGRQPQHF	TGTGCCAGCAGCCCATTTGAGGGCCGCCAGCCCCAGCATTTT
TRBV27	TRBJ1-2	TRBD1	.	CASSLRGQGSYGYTF	TGTGCCAGCAGTTTACGAGGACAGGGCAGCTATGGCTACACCTTC
TRBV7-9	TRBJ2-7	TRBD1	.	CASSLPPRDSNSYEQYF	TGTGCCAGCAGCTTACCCCCCCGGGACAGTAACTCCTACGAGCAGTACTTC
TRBV6-4	TRBJ2-7	TRBD2	.	CASRTNLGLAGALGYEQYF	TGTGCCAGCAGGACCAACTTGGGACTAGCGGGAGCTCTCGGCTACGAGCAGTACTTC
TRBV6-6	TRBJ2-5	.	.	CASSLPRGERQETQYF	TGTGCCAGCAGTCTCCCCCGGGGAGAACGGCAAGAGACCCAGTACTTC
TRBV28	TRBJ1-5	.	.	CASSTPGSSNQPQHF	TGTGCCAGCAGTACCCCGGGGTCTAGCAATCAGCCCCAGCATTTT
TRBV5-8	TRBJ2-5	TRBD2	few	CASSLGGTTIETQYF	TGTGCCAGCAGCTTGGGGGGGACTACCATAGAGACCCAGTACTTC
TRBV7-2	TRBJ1-1	.	.	CASSLRQAPEAFF	TGTGCCAGCAGCTTACGACAGGCGCCCGAAGCTTTCTTT
TRBV6-1	TRBJ2-1	TRBD1	.	CASSVPPGQGRDEQFF	TGTGCCAGCAGTGTCCCCCCGGGACAGGGGAGAGATGAGCAGTTCTTC
TRBV15	TRBJ1-1	.	.	CATSRDSAGAAFF	TGTGCCACCAGCAGAGACTCCGCGGGAGCAGCTTTCTTT
TRBV6-4	TRBJ2-2	.	.	CASTNSGYTGELFF	TGTGCCAGCACCAATAGCGGTTACACCGGGGAGCTGTTTTTT
TRBV5-1	TRBJ1-3	.	.	CASSLVPGTYGNTIYF	TGCGCCAGCAGCTTGGTTCCGGGAACTTACGGAAACACCATATATTTT
TRBV2	TRBJ2-7	TRBD2	.	CASRSGTSFSYEQYF	TGTGCCAGCAGGTCCGGGACTAGCTTTTCCTACGAGCAGTACTTC
TRBV7-9	TRBJ1-5	.	.	CASSDGTTNQPQHF	TGTGCCAGCAGCGACGGGACAACCAATCAGCCCCAGCATTTT
TRBV18	TRBJ1-5	.	.	CASSPPINGGESNQPQHF	TGTGCCAGCTCACCACCGATTAATGGGGGCGAGAGCAATCAGCCCCAGCATTTT
TRBV5-4	TRBJ1-1	.	.	CASSLAPFAEAFF	TGTGCCAGCAGCTTGGCCCCGTTCGCTGAAGCTTTCTTT
TRBV5-1	TRBJ2-2	.	.	CASSLVASSGTGELFF	TGCGCCAGCAGCTTGGTGGCAAGCTCGGGCACCGGGGAGCTGTTTTTT
TRBV7-2	TRBJ2-7	.	once	CASRALASYEQYF	TGTGCCAGCAGGGCCTTAGCGAGCTACGAGCAGTACTTC
TRBV7-6	TRBJ1-1	.	.	CASSLLPTAGQTNTEAFF	TGTGCCAGCAGCTTACTCCCGACAGCAGGACAAACGAACACTGAAGCTTTCTTT